Shown below are 7 T cell receptor beta chains from a single sample sequenced in a study of T-cell reconstitution after alpha-beta-depleted transplantation in children. Unique molecular identifiers were incorporated when the TCRbeta library was constructed. TCRdb recomputed calls from the PCR reads with MiXCR, one row per CDR3 protein. Among hundreds of thousands of distinct CDR3 sequences, roughly 13% were seen once, and the ten largest hold 0.79%. The sequenced sample was PBMCs, obtained before TCRalphabeta/CD19-depleted stem cell transplant. The receptors derive from a girl aged 2 to 10 with congenital amegakaryocytic thrombocytopenia, due to receive a stem cell transplant.

This sequence joins TRBV28 and TRBJ1-2; D call uncertain. The CDR3 is 14 amino acids. Per the germline V gene, CDR1 is MDHEN and CDR2 is SYDVKM. Trimming removed 7 bases from V and 9 bases from J, with 21 bases in between. DNA of the CDR3: TGTGCCAGCACCAAAAGCAGCGGGCAACGCCGCTACACCTTC. As protein: CASTKSSGQRRYTF.

The table lists this clonotype with a few counts. The chain joins TRBV30 to TRBJ2-2; D is possibly TRBD2 (5 bases). Between the trimmed V and J ends, which lost 3 bases and 4 bases, there was a span of 6 bases. Germline CDR1 is GTSNPN and CDR2 is SVGIG (reference sequence). This CDR3 is 12 amino acids long. The CDR3: CAWSGVTGELFF. The CDR3 nucleotides are TGTGCCTGGAGCGGGGTCACCGGGGAGCTGTTTTTT.

The V and J genes are TRBV5-1 and TRBJ2-5; 10 nucleotides line up with TRBD2. Germline loops: CDR1 SGHRS, CDR2 YFSETQ. The J segment lost 2 bases and the V segment lost 0 bases, leaving 1 base of the junction unmatched. The CDR3 is 15 residues long. The CDR3 is CASSLAGLAQETQYF. As DNA, the CDR3 is TGCGCCAGCAGCTTGGCGGGACTAGCGCAAGAGACCCAGTACTTC.

The chain combines TRBV29-1 with TRBJ1-2; D might be TRBD1 (6 bases). V shed 4 bases and J shed 5 bases, with 20 bases lying between them. The CDR3 runs 15 residues. The germline V gene encodes CDR1 SQVTM and CDR2 ANQGSEA. The CDR3, as DNA: TGCAGCGTTGTTGGGGGCGTGGTGGGCGGGTATGGCTACACCTTC. Translated, it gives CSVVGGVVGGYGYTF.

This clonotype was seen more than once but under ten times. The chain recombines TRBV5-5 with TRBJ2-1; D is undetermined. CDR1 and CDR2 (germline): SGHKS, YYEKEE (reference sequence). Trimming shortened V by 6 bases and J by 0 bases, and 7 bases separated the two germline ends. This CDR3 has 13 residues. The CDR3 region has the DNA TGTGCCAGCATCCAGAGCTCCTACAATGAGCAGTTCTTC. This translates into CASIQSSYNEQFF.

The chain has TRBV18 and TRBJ1-1, with D maybe TRBD1 (6 bases). The V end lost 2 bases, the J end lost 5 bases, and 15 bases lay between the germline ends. Germline values: CDR1 KGHSH, CDR2 LQKENI. The CDR3 runs 15 residues. In DNA form, the CDR3 reads TGTGCCAGCTCACCAATCCGGGGGCTCGGTACTGAAGCTTTCTTT. Its translation: CASSPIRGLGTEAFF.

This clonotype has ten or more counts. The genes are TRBV5-1 and TRBJ1-4; TRBD1 matches at 7 bases. The germline gives CDR1 SGHRS, CDR2 YFSETQ. The CDR3 has 14 residues. The V segment lost 2 bases and the J segment 8 bases; nucleotides outside the gene matches: 6. The DNA for the CDR3 is TGCGCCAGCAGCTTCGGACAGGTGGAGGAAAAACTGTTTTTT. Its translation: CASSFGQVEEKLFF.